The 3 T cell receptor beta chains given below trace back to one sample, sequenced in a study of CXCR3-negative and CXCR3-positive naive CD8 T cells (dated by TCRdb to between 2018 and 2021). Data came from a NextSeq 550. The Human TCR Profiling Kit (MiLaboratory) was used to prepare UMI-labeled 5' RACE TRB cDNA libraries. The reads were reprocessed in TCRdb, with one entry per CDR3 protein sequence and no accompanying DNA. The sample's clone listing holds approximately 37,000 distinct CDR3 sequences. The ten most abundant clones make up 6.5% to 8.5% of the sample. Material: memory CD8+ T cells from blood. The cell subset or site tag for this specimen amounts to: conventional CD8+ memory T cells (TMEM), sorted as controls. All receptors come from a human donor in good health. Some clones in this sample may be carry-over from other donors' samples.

The CDR3 sequence: CASTPGGEETQYF. This rearrangement joins TRBV5-6 to TRBJ2-5; TCRdb's assignment of TRBD1 cannot be checked, as there is no DNA. The CDR3 runs to 13 residues. Germline V gene data show CDR1 as SGHDT and CDR2 as YYEEEE.

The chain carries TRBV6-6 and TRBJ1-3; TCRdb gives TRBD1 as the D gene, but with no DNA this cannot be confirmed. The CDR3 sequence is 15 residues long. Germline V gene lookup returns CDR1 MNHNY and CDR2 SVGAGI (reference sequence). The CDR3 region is CASRTRTQPPDTIYF.

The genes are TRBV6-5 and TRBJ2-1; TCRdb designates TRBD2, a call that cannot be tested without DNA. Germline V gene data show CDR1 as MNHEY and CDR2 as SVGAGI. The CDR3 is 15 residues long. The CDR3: CASSRLAGGYNEQFF.